This T cell receptor beta chain was documented in a study of cytomegalovirus exposure and HLA in healthy donors. Germline CDR1 SGHAT, CDR2 FQNNGV. The V end was cut by 5 bases, the J end by 10 bases, with 27 bases between. This CDR3 is built from 17 residues. As for this clone: The antigen is unknown.

Notes on the study in general: In a later analysis, TCR beta V- and J-gene trimming was associated with a missense DCLRE1C variant.

Vbeta (60) and Jbeta (13) primers were used in the PCR. Method: immunoSEQ multiplex PCR; TCRdb's copy keeps in-frame clones and lacks some. The sample gives 120,000 or so clones, around four fifths of which show up once; 30% is in the top ten. The receptor was derived from a man in his sixties in good health and CMV-seropositive. The J gene is TRBJ2-1, the V gene TRBV11-2; TRBD2 is a possible D gene (6 bases). What was sequenced was PBMCs. The CDR3 is CASSQHHRDFRMGEQFF. CDR3 coding DNA: TGTGCCAGCAGCCAGCATCACCGGGACTTCAGGATGGGGGAGCAGTTCTTC. Based on the CDR3 plus reference TRBV11-2 and TRBJ2-1, the full variable domain is EAGVAQSPRYKIIEKRQSVAFWCNPISGHATLYWYQQILGQGPKLLIQFQNNGVVDDSQLPKDRFSAERLKGVDSTLKIQPAKLEDSAVYLCASSQHHRDFRMGEQFFGPGTRLTVL.